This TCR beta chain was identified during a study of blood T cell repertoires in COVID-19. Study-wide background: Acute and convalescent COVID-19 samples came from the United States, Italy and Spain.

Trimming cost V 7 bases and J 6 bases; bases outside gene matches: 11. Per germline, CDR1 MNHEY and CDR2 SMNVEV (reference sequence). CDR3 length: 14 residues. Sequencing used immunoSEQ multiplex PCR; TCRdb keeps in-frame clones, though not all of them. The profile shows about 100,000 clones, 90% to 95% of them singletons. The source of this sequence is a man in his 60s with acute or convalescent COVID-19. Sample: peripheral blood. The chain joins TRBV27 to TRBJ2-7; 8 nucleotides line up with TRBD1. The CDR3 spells CASTARGRSGEQYF. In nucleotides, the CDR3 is TGTGCCAGCACAGCCAGGGGGCGAAGTGGCGAGCAGTACTTC.